This T cell receptor (beta chain) stems from a study of OX40 agonist ivuxolimab in advanced cancers. Profiling relied on immunoSEQ multiplex PCR, and the TCRdb table lists in-frame clones only, not all of them. This table has about 79,000 clones, around 94% appearing once. Germline CDR1 SGHDN, CDR2 FVKESK. The CDR3 length is 14 residues. V shed 5 bases, J shed 2 bases, and the junction held 4 bases outside the gene matches. The sample was CD4+ or CD8+ T cells sorted from blood, taken in a trial of the OX40 agonist ivuxolimab. J is TRBJ2-7 and V is TRBV14, with 9 bases fitting TRBD1. This TCR was sampled from an adult with an advanced solid tumor such as melanoma, head and neck, liver or kidney cancer. DNA for the CDR3: TGTGCCAGCAGCTCCCGACAGGGGGCCTACGAGCAGTACTTC. This sequence encodes CASSSRQGAYEQYF. The full variable domain, rest sourced from reference TRBV14 and TRBJ2-7, is EAGVTQFPSHSVIEKGQTVTLRCDPISGHDNLYWYRRVMGKEIKFLLHFVKESKQDESGMPNNRFLAERTGGTYSTLKVQPAELEDSGVYFCASSSRQGAYEQYFGPGTRLTVT.